A selection of T cell receptor beta chains follows, all from one sample in a study of response to subunit inactivated influenza vaccine. TCRdb re-called the RT-PCR reads through MiXCR, storing one row per CDR3 protein. This repertoire shows around 850,000 distinct CDR3 sequences, about 18% found once; its top ten account for under 13%. Sequencing used PBMCs from blood, obtained less than 6 days after vaccination. These receptors all stem from a man aged 45-65 years who received an inactivated influenza vaccine. Each CDR3 is given with its conserved first and last residue. D genes are given only for firm matches. The listing skips clone size in some rows; elsewhere it reads once, few, many or a size class.

>TRBV29-1|12|TRBJ2-4|NA|NA
CSAVDIINIQYF
TGCAGCGCCGTCGACATTATAAACATTCAGTACTTC
>TRBV6-1|16|TRBJ2-5|NA|NA
CASTPTGQPVQETQYF
TGTGCCAGCACCCCCACCGGACAGCCCGTCCAAGAGACCCAGTACTTC
>TRBV6-1|14|TRBJ1-6|many|TRBD1
CASRSGTGGSPLHF
TGTGCCAGCAGATCCGGGACAGGGGGTTCACCCCTCCACTTT
>TRBV10-3|14|TRBJ2-3|NA|NA
CAISDGLITDTQYF
TGTGCCATCAGTGACGGACTAATTACAGATACGCAGTATTTT
>TRBV4-2|14|TRBJ1-1|NA|NA
CASSHRGAGTEAFF
TGTGCCAGCAGCCACCGAGGGGCAGGGACTGAAGCTTTCTTT
>TRBV29-1|13|TRBJ2-7|few|NA
CSAEVGLSYEQYF
TGCAGCGCCGAGGTGGGACTGAGCTACGAGCAGTACTTC
>TRBV4-3|19|TRBJ2-1|few|TRBD2
CASSQHPRTSGWPYNEQFF
TGCGCCAGCAGCCAACATCCCAGGACTAGCGGGTGGCCCTACAATGAGCAGTTCTTC
>TRBV13|16|TRBJ2-1|few|TRBD1
CASSYRDRSSYNEQFF
TGTGCCAGCAGCTACCGGGACAGAAGCTCCTACAATGAGCAGTTCTTC
>TRBV6-1|12|TRBJ1-2|NA|NA
CASRAFPRGYTF
TGTGCCAGCAGGGCCTTTCCACGTGGCTACACCTTC
>TRBV20-1|11|TRBJ2-3|few|NA
CSVLVTDTQYF
TGCAGTGTTTTGGTCACAGATACGCAGTATTTT
>TRBV20-1|16|TRBJ2-2|few|TRBD2
CSASLAGGWNTGELFF
TGCAGTGCTAGTTTGGCGGGAGGGTGGAACACCGGGGAGCTGTTTTTT
>TRBV20-1|18|TRBJ2-7|few|TRBD2
CSARELNPTSGNLYEQYF
TGCAGTGCTAGAGAGCTAAATCCGACTAGCGGGAACCTCTACGAGCAGTACTTC
>TRBV12-3/TRBV12-4|13|TRBJ1-5|NA|NA
CASTKDANQPQHF
TGTGCCAGCACCAAGGACGCTAATCAGCCCCAGCATTTT
>TRBV15|18|TRBJ2-3|NA|TRBD2
CATSGFTSGGRGTDTQYF
TGTGCCACCAGCGGCTTCACTAGCGGGGGGCGAGGCACAGATACGCAGTATTTT
>TRBV7-2|16|TRBJ2-1|few|NA
CASSLDSAPAYNEQFF
TGTGCCAGCAGCTTAGACTCGGCGCCCGCATACAATGAGCAGTTCTTC
>TRBV20-1|10|TRBJ1-1|few|NA
CIGGNTEAFF
TGCATTGGGGGAAACACTGAAGCTTTCTTT
>TRBV6-2/TRBV6-3|16|TRBJ2-7|NA|TRBD2
CASSWNSGGDIYEQYF
TGTGCCAGCAGTTGGAATAGCGGGGGGGATATCTACGAGCAGTACTTC
>TRBV7-9|14|TRBJ2-7|few|NA
CASSSTGPPYEQYF
TGTGCCAGCAGTTCTACAGGGCCGCCCTACGAGCAGTACTTC
>TRBV20-1|17|TRBJ2-3|NA|NA
CSARDMIRRTTTDTQYF
TGCAGTGCTAGAGATATGATTAGGAGGACAACCACAGATACGCAGTATTTT
>TRBV10-3|16|TRBJ2-6|few|TRBD1
CAVTGGTNSGANVLTF
TGTGCCGTAACAGGGGGCACTAACTCTGGGGCCAACGTCCTGACTTTC
>TRBV20-1|13|TRBJ2-1|few|NA
CSANKGGYNEQFF
TGCAGTGCTAATAAAGGGGGGTACAATGAGCAGTTCTTC